These 6 T cell receptor beta chains were all obtained from the same sample, sequenced in a study of beta chain bispecific antibodies for T cell cancers. Antigens for these TCRs are unknown. Either OKT3 anti-CD3 antibody or CD3/CD28 beads expanded T cells from blood mononuclear cells over 3 days. Study results and limitations: The leukemia cells, rather than normal T cells, gave most of the targeted TRBV signal.

TCRdb used MiXCR to reprocess the 5' RACE reads, holding one entry per CDR3 protein. The repertoire holds about 20,000 distinct CDR3 sequences, about 2.6% seen once, with approximately 30% in the top ten. Sequencing was carried out using healthy donor T cells cultured with leukemia cells. The origin of the receptors is a human donor in good health. Some clones in this sample may be carry-over from other donors' samples.

This clonotype has a count of ten or more. The CDR3 DNA follows: TGTGCCAGCAGCGGGACCAGGGGTCAATCACCCCTCCACTTT. Translated, it gives CASSGTRGQSPLHF. The chain combines TRBV6-6 with TRBJ1-6, with D maybe TRBD1 (6 bases). This CDR3 is 14 amino acids long. CDR1 is MNHNY and CDR2 is SVGAGI in the germline V gene (reference sequence). V lost 6 bases to trimming and J lost 10 bases, with 16 bases between them.

On this clonotype itself: Just one base apart from a much larger clone, this may be a read error. The chain couples TRBV10-3 to TRBJ2-7; perhaps TRBD1 as D (5 bases). Germline V lookup: CDR1 ENHRY, CDR2 SYGVKD. The CDR3 totals 13 residues. CDR3 loop: CAISDDSAYERYF. The CDR3 nucleotides read TGTGCCATCAGTGACGACAGCGCCTACGAGCGGTACTTC.

This clonotype was counted ten times or more. The gene calls are TRBV4-1 and TRBJ2-1, with a weak D call TRBD2 (6 bases). V shed 3 bases and J shed 0 bases, with 12 bases lying between them. The CDR3 contains 16 residues. CDR1 is MGHRA, CDR2 YSYEKL, per germline. The CDR3 nucleotides read TGCGCCAGCAGCCAGATAGCGGAGAACTCCTACAATGAGCAGTTCTTC. Its protein product is CASSQIAENSYNEQFF.

This clonotype was detected many times. The chain combines TRBV12-5 with TRBJ2-3; D might be TRBD1 (6 bases). The V gene lost 5 bases and the J gene lost 2 bases, with 11 bases spanning the gap. Germline CDR1 is LGHNT and CDR2 is FRNRAP. The length of the CDR3 is 14 residues. Here the CDR3 reads CASGPGHPTDTQYF. CDR3 nucleotides: TGTGCTAGTGGTCCGGGACATCCCACAGATACGCAGTATTTT.

There are many counts of this clonotype. The genes are TRBV29-1 and TRBJ2-1, with 7 nucleotides matching TRBD1. From germline, CDR1 is SQVTM and CDR2 ANQGSEA. V was pared by 4 bases and J by 9 bases, with 6 bases of the junction left unmatched. This CDR3 has 12 residues. The CDR3 loop is CSVARQGVEQFF. The DNA of the CDR3 is TGCAGCGTTGCGCGACAGGGCGTTGAGCAGTTCTTC.

In this sample, this clonotype turned up many times. V is TRBV29-1 and J is TRBJ1-2, with D unclear. Germline CDR1 is SQVTM and CDR2 is ANQGSEA. V lost 4 bases and J 4 bases, leaving 10 bases between the germline ends. The CDR3 covers 12 residues. The CDR3 sequence: CSVGEMGYGYTF. CDR3 nucleotides: TGCAGCGTTGGTGAGATGGGCTATGGCTACACCTTC.